This TCR beta chain stems from a study of human T cells and chemical hapten exposure. Study summary: Weekly scalp doses of diphenylcyclopropenone were given to patients during the approximately 26-week study.

The germline V gene encodes CDR1 SNHLY and CDR2 FYNNEI. The CDR3 length is 13 residues. Trimming stripped 5 bases from V and 1 base from J, with 7 bases between. Study findings and constraints: A positive correlation with patch test score was shown by PT1 expanded TCR counts.

This clonotype was seen a handful of times. What it binds is not known. TCRdb analysed the RACE reads with MiXCR anew, one entry per CDR3 protein. The repertoire consists of 65,000 to 70,000 distinct CDR3 sequences, with approximately 10% occurring once and the leading ten covering roughly 5%. Time point: pre-sensitization, week 0. As to treatment: therapeutic diphenylcyclopropenone sensitization with weekly scalp DPC. Sequenced here: whole blood, sampled in connection with sensitization to the hapten diphenylcyclopropenone (DPC). The TCR comes from a woman aged 50 to 60 with alopecia areata. Some clones in this sample may be carry-over from other donors' samples. The chain employs TRBV2 and TRBJ2-3; the D call may be TRBD1 or TRBD2 (5 bases each). This CDR3 reads CASSTGRTDTQYF. The CDR3 DNA follows: TGTGCCAGCAGTACGGGGCGCACAGATACGCAGTATTTT.